This section outlines one T cell receptor (beta chain) sequence together with its context. Measured with immunoSEQ multiplex PCR; TCRdb has only the in-frame clones, and not every one. The sample holds fewer than 700,000 clones, around nine tenths seen once. The sample is drawn from a study of shared T cell receptors in the human thymus. With 6 bases clipped from V and 4 bases from J, the junction kept 9 bases outside the gene matches. The CDR3 totals 14 residues. CDR1 is MRHNA and CDR2 is SNTAGT in the germline V gene. The same data also contributed to another study, on human thymus T cells. That work adds: Donors were healthy Finnish babies undergoing corrective operations for congenital heart defects. Thymic and blood repertoires appeared to show biased V and J gene usage.

This clonotype was sampled from a boy under two years old with a congenital heart defect. The sequenced material came from thymocytes. This sequence joins TRBV6-4 and TRBJ2-7; 7 bases agree with TRBD1. CDR3 loop: CASSPRQGDYEQYF. DNA for the CDR3: TGTGCCAGCAGCCCCCGACAGGGAGATTACGAGCAGTACTTC.